What follows is one T cell receptor (beta chain) and its context. Its antigen is undetermined. The sample comes from a study of CD8+CD57+ T cells in acquired aplastic anemia. Whole-study findings and limits: There were roughly 28 CD8+ CDR3 sequences that occurred in both patients and controls. CD8+ Simpson's diversity showed no significant patient-control difference.

For sequencing, patients were chosen who had shown expansion of CD8+CD57+ cells by flow cytometry. Profiling of TCR beta VDJ combinations and CDR3 sequences used genomic DNA as template. One entry per CDR3 protein results from TCRdb running MiXCR on the reads. The sample lists about 270,000 distinct CDR3 sequences; 82% were seen once. Trimming took 4 bases from V and 2 from J; bases not matched to a gene: 3. CDR1 DFQATT and CDR2 SNEGSKA come from the germline V gene (reference sequence). This CDR3 comprises 15 residues. The sequencing input was sorted CD4+, CD8+, or CD8+CD57+ T cells (not recorded which) from PBMCs. The chain joins TRBV20-1 to TRBJ2-7, with 15 bases identical to TRBD2. This clonotype was sampled from a human donor with aplastic anemia. The CDR3 coding sequence is TGCAGTGCTACGGGACTAGCGGGAGGTCCCTACGAGCAGTACTTC. Its translation: CSATGLAGGPYEQYF.